What follows are 10 T cell receptor beta chains derived from one specimen sequenced in a study of T cell repertoires in ileal Crohn's disease. Here immunoSEQ multiplex PCR was the method, and the copy in TCRdb shows in-frame clones only, minus some. The table has 13,000 to 15,000 clones, roughly 87% seen once; the top ten hold 3.7%. The specimen was ileal tissue. These receptors came from an adult with Crohn's disease.

CDR3 loop: CASSSGTGDGYTF. The CDR3 coding sequence is TGTGCCAGTAGTTCCGGGACAGGGGATGGCTACACCTTC. The chain links TRBV19 to TRBJ1-2; 10 bases agree with TRBD1. The CDR3 runs 13 residues. The germline CDR1 and CDR2 sequences are LNHDA and SQIVND (reference sequence). Germline trimming cut 5 bases from V and 6 bases from J; bases unmatched to any gene: 3.

The rearrangement links TRBV19 to TRBJ2-1, with 7 nucleotides matching TRBD2. CDR1 and CDR2 (germline): LNHDA, SQIVND (reference sequence). The CDR3 consists of 16 residues. V shed 1 base, J shed 9 bases, and the junction held 12 bases outside the gene matches. The CDR3, as DNA: TGTGCCAGTAGTATAGCTGGGAGGGGAATCCAGGGTGAGCAGTTCTTC. Translated: CASSIAGRGIQGEQFF.

A remark on this clone: At the DNA level, this CDR3 is encoded by other sequences in the same sample as well. The rearrangement links TRBV30 to TRBJ2-3, with 7 bases matching TRBD2. The germline V gene encodes CDR1 GTSNPN and CDR2 SVGIG (reference sequence). CDR3 length: 14 amino acids. Unmatched junction bases numbered 3, after V lost 2 bases and J lost 1 base. The CDR3 nucleotides read TGTGCCTGGAGTCGAAGCGGGGGCACAGATACGCAGTATTTT. Its protein is CAWSRSGGTDTQYF.

Concerning this clone: Compared with germline, one end of the junction differs, possibly owing to a read error. The CDR3 here is CASSGPGQGNTGELFF. The CDR3 bases are TGTGCTAGCAGCGGCCCGGGACAGGGTAACACCGGGGAGCTGTTTTTT. The chain joins TRBV7-7 to TRBJ2-2, with 9 bases identical to TRBD1. Germline CDR1 SSHAT, CDR2 FNYEAQ (reference sequence). CDR3 size: 16 residues.

V and J are TRBV6-5 and TRBJ1-1; TRBD1 aligns across 8 bases. The CDR3 has 15 amino acids. The V gene's germline CDR1 is MNHEY and CDR2 SVGAGI. Trimming removed 5 bases from V and 7 bases from J; junction bases left unmatched: 12. The CDR3 spells CASSRRDRIGLEAFF. CDR3 in DNA: TGTGCCAGCAGTCGGAGGGACAGGATCGGACTTGAAGCTTTCTTT.

The V and J genes are TRBV5-8 and TRBJ2-1, with TRBD2 as a possible D gene (5 bases). Between the trimmed V and J ends, which lost 2 bases and 0 bases, there was a span of 21 bases. Germline V gene data show CDR1 as SGHTS and CDR2 as YDEGEE. This CDR3 has 19 residues. The CDR3 here is CASSLGGRRGTSSYNEQFF. CDR3 in DNA: TGTGCCAGCAGCTTAGGAGGTAGACGCGGCACGAGCTCCTACAATGAGCAGTTCTTC.

The chain recombines TRBV4-1 with TRBJ2-1, with 13 bases lining up with TRBD2. The CDR3 covers 17 residues. Germline CDR1 and CDR2: MGHRA and YSYEKL. The V gene end was trimmed by 1 base and the J gene end by 9 bases; junction bases not matched to a gene: 9. In nucleotides, the CDR3 is TGCGCCAGCAGCCAAGGCCGTGGACTAGCGGGAGAAGTTGAGCAGTTCTTC. Protein sequence: CASSQGRGLAGEVEQFF.

The chain couples TRBV19 to TRBJ2-7; D is undetermined. The CDR3 sequence is 15 residues long. V gave up 0 bases and J gave up 3 bases, with 12 bases separating them. Germline assignment: CDR1 LNHDA and CDR2 SQIVND (reference sequence). The CDR3 sequence is CASSIDVGRIYEQYF. The CDR3 DNA sequence: TGTGCCAGTAGTATAGATGTTGGCAGGATCTACGAGCAGTACTTC.

Only a few counts were recorded for this clone. This chain links TRBV7-2 with TRBJ2-3; D is possibly TRBD2 (5 bases). The CDR3 sequence is 14 residues long. Trimming stripped 1 base from V and 5 bases from J, with 10 bases between. Germline CDR1 reads SGHTA; CDR2 reads FQGNSA. CDR3 nucleotide sequence: TGTGCCAGCAGCTTAGGCAGCGAGGGAGATACGCAGTATTTT. It is translated as CASSLGSEGDTQYF.

CDR3 bases: TGTGCCAGCAGCTTAGGACAGCACAACTATGGCTACACCTTC. It encodes CASSLGQHNYGYTF. The rearrangement uses TRBV7-9 and TRBJ1-2, with D possibly matching TRBD1 (5 bases). Germline V CDR1 and CDR2: SEHNR, FQNEAQ (reference sequence). Trimming shortened V by 1 base and J by 2 bases, and 8 bases separated the two germline ends. The CDR3 sequence is 14 residues long.